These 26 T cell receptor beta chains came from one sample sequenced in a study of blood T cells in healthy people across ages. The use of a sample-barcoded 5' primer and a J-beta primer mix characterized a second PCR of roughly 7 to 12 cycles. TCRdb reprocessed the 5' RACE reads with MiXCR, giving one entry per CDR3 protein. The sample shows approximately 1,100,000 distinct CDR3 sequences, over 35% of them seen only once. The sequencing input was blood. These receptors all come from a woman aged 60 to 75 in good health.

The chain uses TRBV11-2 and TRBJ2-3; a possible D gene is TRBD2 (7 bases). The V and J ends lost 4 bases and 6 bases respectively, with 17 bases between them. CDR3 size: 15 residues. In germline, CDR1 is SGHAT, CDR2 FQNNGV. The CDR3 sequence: CASSSWGGPSDTQYF. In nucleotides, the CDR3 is TGTGCCAGCAGCTCCTGGGGGGGGCCAAGCGATACGCAGTATTTT.

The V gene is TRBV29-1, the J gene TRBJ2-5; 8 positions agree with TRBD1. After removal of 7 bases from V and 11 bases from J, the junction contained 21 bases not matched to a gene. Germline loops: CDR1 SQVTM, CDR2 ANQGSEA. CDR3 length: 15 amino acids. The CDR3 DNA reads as TGCAGCGGTGTCCTGACTGGACAGGGAACGAGTGAGCAGTACTTC. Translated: CSGVLTGQGTSEQYF.

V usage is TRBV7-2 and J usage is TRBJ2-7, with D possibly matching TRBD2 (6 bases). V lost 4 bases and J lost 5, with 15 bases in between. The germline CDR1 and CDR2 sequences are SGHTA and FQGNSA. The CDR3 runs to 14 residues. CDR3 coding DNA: TGTGCCAGCAGCTCCCGACGCAGGGAGGACGAGCAGTACTTC. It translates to CASSSRRREDEQYF.

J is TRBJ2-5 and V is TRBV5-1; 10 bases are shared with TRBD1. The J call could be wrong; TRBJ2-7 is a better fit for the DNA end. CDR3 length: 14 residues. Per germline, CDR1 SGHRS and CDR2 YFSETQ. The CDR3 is CASSPPGTGAEQYF. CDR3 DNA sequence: TGCGCCAGCAGCCCCCCCGGGACAGGGGCCGAGCAGTACTTC.

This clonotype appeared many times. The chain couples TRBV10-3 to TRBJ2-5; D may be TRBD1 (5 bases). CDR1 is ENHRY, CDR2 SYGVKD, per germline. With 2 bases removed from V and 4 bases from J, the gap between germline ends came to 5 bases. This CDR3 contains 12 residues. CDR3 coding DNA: TGTGCCATCAGTGAGAGGGGAGAGACCCAGTACTTC. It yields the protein CAISERGETQYF.

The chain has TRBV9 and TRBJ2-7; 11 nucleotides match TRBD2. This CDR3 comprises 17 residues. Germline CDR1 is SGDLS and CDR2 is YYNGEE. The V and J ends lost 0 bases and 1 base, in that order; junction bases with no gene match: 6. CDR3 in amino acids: CASSVVAGGPRSYEQYF. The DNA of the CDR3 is TGTGCCAGCAGCGTAGTAGCGGGAGGGCCACGGTCCTACGAGCAGTACTTC. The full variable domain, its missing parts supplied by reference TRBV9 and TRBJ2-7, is DSGVTQTPKHLITATGQRVTLRCSPRSGDLSVYWYQQSLDQGLQFLIQYYNGEERAKGNILERFSAQQFPDLHSELNLSSLELGDSALYFCASSVVAGGPRSYEQYFGPGTRLTVT.

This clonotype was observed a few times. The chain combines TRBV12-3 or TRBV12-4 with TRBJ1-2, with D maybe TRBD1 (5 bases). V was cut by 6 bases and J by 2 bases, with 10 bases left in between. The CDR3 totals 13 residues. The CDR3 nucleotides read TGTGCCAGCAGCGCATCAGGGAACTATGGCTACACCTTC. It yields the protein CASSASGNYGYTF.

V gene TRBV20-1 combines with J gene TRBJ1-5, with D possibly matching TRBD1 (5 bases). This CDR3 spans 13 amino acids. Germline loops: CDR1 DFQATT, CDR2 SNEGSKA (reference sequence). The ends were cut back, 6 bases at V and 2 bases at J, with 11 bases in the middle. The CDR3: CSAPRGGNQPQHF. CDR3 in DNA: TGCAGTGCCCCTCGAGGGGGCAATCAGCCCCAGCATTTT.

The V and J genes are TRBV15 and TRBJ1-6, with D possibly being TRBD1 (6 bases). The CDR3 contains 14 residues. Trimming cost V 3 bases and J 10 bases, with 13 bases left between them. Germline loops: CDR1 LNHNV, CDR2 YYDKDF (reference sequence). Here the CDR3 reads CATSSGGGRSPLHF. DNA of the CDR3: TGTGCCACCAGCAGTGGTGGGGGCAGGTCACCCCTCCACTTT.

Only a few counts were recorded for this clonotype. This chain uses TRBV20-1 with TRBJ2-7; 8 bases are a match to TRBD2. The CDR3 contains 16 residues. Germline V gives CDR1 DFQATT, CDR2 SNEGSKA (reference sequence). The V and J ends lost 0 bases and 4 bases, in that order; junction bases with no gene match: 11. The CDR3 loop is CSARDRPSGSRYEQYF. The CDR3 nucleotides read TGCAGTGCTAGAGATAGGCCAAGCGGGAGTCGGTACGAGCAGTACTTC.

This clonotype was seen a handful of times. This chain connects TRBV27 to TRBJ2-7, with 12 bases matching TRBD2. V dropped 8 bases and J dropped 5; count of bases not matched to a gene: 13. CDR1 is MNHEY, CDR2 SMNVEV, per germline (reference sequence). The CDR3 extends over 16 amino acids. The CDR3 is CASRGTSGPFSDEQYF. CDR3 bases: TGTGCCAGCCGTGGGACTAGCGGGCCCTTCAGCGACGAGCAGTACTTC.

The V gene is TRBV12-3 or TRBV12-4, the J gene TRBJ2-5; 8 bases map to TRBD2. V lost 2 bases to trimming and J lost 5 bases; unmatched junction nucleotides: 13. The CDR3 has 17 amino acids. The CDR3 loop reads CASSLFRGVAGRETQYF. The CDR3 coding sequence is TGTGCCAGCAGTTTATTTCGGGGGGTAGCGGGACGGGAGACCCAGTACTTC.

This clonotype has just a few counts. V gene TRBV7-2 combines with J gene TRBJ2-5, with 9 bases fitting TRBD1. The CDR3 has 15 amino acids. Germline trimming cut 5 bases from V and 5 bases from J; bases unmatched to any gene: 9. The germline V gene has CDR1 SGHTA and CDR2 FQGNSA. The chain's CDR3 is CASSKIGQGTETQYF. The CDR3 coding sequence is TGTGCCAGCAGCAAAATCGGACAGGGGACGGAGACCCAGTACTTC. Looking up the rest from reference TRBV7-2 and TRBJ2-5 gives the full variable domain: GAGVSQSPSNKVTEKGKDVELRCDPISGHTALYWYRQSLGQGLEFLIYFQGNSAPDKSGLPSDRFSAERTGGSVSTLTIQRTQQEDSAVYLCASSKIGQGTETQYFGPGTRLLVL.

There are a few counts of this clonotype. CDR3 residues: CASSDYSSGANVLTF. The CDR3 DNA sequence: TGTGCCAGCAGTGACTACAGCTCTGGGGCCAACGTCCTGACTTTC. The rearrangement uses TRBV2 and TRBJ2-6; no definite D call. Trimming took off 3 bases at V and 0 bases at J, with 6 bases between the two ends. This CDR3 contains 15 residues. From germline, CDR1 is SNHLY and CDR2 FYNNEI.

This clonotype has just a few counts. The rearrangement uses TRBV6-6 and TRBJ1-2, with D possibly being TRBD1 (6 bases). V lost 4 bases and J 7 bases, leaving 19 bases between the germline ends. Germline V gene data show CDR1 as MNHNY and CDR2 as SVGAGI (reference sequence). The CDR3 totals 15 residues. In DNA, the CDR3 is TGTGCCAGCAGTTCCTCGGACAGAGCGCTCCGTGGCTACACCTTC. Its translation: CASSSSDRALRGYTF.

The DNA for the CDR3 is TGCAGTGCTAGAGACGGACAGGGGATTAATACGCAGTATTTT. The encoded protein is CSARDGQGINTQYF. The rearrangement joins TRBV20-1 to TRBJ2-3; 9 bases are a match to TRBD1. The CDR3 covers 14 residues. The junction had 5 bases not matched to a gene; V was cut back by 0 bases and J by 7 bases. Germline V lookup: CDR1 DFQATT, CDR2 SNEGSKA (reference sequence).

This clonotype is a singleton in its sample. As DNA, the CDR3 is TGTGCCAGCAGTTTATATGGGAAGAAGAATTCACCCCTCCACTTT. Translating it yields CASSLYGKKNSPLHF. This chain links TRBV27 with TRBJ1-6; D not certain. V lost 1 base, J lost 7 bases, and 11 bases lay in between. The length of the CDR3 is 15 residues. CDR1 is MNHEY, CDR2 SMNVEV, per germline (reference sequence).

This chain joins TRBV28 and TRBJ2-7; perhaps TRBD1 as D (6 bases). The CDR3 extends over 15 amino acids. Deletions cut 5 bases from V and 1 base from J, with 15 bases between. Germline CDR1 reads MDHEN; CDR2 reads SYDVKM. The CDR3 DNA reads TGTGCCAGCAGTCCCCAACTACAGGGTTCCTACGAGCAGTACTTC. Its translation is CASSPQLQGSYEQYF.

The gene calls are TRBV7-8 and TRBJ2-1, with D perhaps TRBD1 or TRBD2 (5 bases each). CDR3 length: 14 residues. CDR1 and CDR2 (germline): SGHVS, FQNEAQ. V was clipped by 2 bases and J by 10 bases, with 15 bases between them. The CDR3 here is CASSLSGGEREQFF. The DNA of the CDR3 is TGTGCCAGCAGCTTATCTGGGGGAGAAAGGGAGCAGTTCTTC.

The CDR3 DNA is TGTGCCAGTAGGCGGGAGGGGTACAATGAGCAGTTCTTC. Amino acid sequence: CASRREGYNEQFF. V gene TRBV19 combines with J gene TRBJ2-1; TRBD2 matches 9 bases. The CDR3 sequence is 13 residues long. The germline V gene has CDR1 LNHDA and CDR2 SQIVND (reference sequence). Unmatched junction bases numbered 1, after V lost 6 bases and J lost 4 bases.

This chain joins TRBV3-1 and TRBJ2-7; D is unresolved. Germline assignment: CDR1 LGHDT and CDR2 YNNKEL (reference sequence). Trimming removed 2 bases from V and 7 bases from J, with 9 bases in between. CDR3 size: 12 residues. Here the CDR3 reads CASSQRTLEQYF. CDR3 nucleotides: TGTGCCAGCAGCCAACGGACCCTAGAGCAGTACTTC.

The CDR3 spells CATSRSAMRLAGVVEQFF. CDR3 bases: TGTGCCACCAGCAGATCTGCGATGCGGCTAGCGGGAGTCGTTGAGCAGTTCTTC. V is TRBV15 and J is TRBJ2-1, with 10 bases fitting TRBD2. The V segment lost 2 bases and the J segment 9 bases; nucleotides outside the gene matches: 16. This CDR3 contains 18 residues. Germline values: CDR1 LNHNV, CDR2 YYDKDF (reference sequence).

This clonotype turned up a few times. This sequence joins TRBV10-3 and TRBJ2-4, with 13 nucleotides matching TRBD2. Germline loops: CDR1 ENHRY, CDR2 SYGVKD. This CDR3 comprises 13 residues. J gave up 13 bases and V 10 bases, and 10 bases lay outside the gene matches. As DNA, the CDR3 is TGTGCCACCGGACTAGCGGGAGCAACTGAGCAGTACTTC. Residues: CATGLAGATEQYF.

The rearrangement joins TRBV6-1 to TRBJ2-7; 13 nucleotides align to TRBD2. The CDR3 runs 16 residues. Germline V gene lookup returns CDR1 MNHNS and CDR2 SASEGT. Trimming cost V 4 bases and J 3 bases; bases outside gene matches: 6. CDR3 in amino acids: CASSGLTSGRSYEQYF. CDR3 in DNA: TGTGCCAGCAGTGGGCTGACTAGCGGGAGGAGCTACGAGCAGTACTTC.

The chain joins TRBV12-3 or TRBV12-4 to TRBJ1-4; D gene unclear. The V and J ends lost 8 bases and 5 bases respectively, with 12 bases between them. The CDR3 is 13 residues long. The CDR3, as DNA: TGTGCCAGCCTGCGGGCCCCGAATGAAAAACTGTTTTTT. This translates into CASLRAPNEKLFF.

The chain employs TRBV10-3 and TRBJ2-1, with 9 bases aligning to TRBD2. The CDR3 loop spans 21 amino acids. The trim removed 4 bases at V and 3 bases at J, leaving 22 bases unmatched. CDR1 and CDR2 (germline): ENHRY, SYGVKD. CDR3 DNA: TGTGCCATCAGTGGGGGGCATGGCGGGAGGGCCCCCAATTTAAGCTACAATGAGCAGTTCTTC. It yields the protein CAISGGHGGRAPNLSYNEQFF.